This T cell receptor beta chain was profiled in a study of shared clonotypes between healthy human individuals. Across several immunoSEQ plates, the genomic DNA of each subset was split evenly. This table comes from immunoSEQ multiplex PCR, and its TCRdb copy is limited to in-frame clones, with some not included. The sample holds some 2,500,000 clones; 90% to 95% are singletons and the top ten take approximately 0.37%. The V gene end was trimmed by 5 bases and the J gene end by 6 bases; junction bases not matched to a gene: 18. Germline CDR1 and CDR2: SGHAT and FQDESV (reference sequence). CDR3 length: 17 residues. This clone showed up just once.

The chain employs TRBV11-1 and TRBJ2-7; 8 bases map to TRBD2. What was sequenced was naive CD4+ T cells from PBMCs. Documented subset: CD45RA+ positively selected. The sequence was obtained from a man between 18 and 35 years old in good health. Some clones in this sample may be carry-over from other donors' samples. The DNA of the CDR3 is TGTGCCAGCAGCAGAGCCGCCCCGGGACTAGTCAAATTCGAGCAGTACTTC. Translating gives CASSRAAPGLVKFEQYF.